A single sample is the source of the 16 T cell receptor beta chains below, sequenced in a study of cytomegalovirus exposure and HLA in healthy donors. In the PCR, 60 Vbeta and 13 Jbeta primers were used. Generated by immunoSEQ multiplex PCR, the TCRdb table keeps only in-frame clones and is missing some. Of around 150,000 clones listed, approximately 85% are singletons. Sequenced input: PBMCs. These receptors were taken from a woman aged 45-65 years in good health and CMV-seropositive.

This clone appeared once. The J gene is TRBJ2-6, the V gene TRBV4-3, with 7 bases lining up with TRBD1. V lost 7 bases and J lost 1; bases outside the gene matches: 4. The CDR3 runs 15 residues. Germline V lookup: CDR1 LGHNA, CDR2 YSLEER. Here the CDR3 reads CASNQTGSGANVLTF. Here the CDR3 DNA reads TGCGCCAGCAACCAGACAGGGTCTGGGGCCAACGTCCTGACTTTC.

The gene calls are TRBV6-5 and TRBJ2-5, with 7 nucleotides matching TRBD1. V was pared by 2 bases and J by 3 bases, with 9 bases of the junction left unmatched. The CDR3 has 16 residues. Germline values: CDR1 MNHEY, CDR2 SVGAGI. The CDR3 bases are TGTGCCAGCAGTTACAGAGTACAGGGGCCAGAAGAGACCCAGTACTTC. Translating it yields CASSYRVQGPEETQYF.

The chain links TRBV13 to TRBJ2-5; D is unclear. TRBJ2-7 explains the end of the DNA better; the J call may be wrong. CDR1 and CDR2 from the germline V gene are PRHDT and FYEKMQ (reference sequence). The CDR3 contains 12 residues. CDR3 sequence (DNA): TGTGCCAGCAGCTTACTGAGCTACGAGCAGTACTTC. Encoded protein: CASSLLSYEQYF.

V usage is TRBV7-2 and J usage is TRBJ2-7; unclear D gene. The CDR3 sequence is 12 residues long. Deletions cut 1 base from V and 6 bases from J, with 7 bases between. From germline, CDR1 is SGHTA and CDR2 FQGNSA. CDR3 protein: CASSLVVGEQYF. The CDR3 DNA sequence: TGTGCCAGCAGCTTAGTGGTCGGCGAGCAGTACTTC.

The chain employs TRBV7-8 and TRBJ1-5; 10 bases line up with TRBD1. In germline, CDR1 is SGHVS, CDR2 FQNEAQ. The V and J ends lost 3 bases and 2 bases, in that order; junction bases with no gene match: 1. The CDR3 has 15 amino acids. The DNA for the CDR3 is TGTGCCAGCAGCTTCGGGACAGGGGGCAATCAGCCCCAGCATTTT. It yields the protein CASSFGTGGNQPQHF.

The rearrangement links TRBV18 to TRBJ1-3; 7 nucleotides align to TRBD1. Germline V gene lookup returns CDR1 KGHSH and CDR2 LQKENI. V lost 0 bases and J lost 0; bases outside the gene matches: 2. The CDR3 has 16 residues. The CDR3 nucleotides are TGTGCCAGCTCACCACCGACAGGGTACTCTGGAAACACCATATATTTT. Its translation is CASSPPTGYSGNTIYF.

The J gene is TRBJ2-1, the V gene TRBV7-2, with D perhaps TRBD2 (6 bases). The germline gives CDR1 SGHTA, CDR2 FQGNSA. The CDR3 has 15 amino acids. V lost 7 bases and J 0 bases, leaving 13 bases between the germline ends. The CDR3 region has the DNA TGTGCCAGCACCCCAGGAGGGAGCTCCTACAATGAGCAGTTCTTC. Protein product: CASTPGGSSYNEQFF.

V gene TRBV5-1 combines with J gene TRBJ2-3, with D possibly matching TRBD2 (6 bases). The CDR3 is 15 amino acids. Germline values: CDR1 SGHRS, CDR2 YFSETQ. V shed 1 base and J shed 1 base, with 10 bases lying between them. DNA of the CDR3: TGCGCCAGCAGCTTGTTCGGGGGAGGCACAGATACGCAGTATTTT. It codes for CASSLFGGGTDTQYF.

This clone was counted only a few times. For the CDR3, the DNA is TGTGCCAGCAGCCAGAGTTCGGGGGGGCGGACTGAAGCTTTCTTT. Translation: CASSQSSGGRTEAFF. The V gene is TRBV21-1, the J gene TRBJ1-1. TRBV21-1 counts as a pseudogene. This CDR3 spans 15 amino acids.

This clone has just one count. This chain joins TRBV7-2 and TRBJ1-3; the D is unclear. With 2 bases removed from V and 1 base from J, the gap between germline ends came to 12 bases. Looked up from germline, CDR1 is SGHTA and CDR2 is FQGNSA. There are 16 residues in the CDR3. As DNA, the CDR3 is TGTGCCAGCAGCTTATTTGTAAGCCTGTCTGGAAACACCATATATTTT. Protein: CASSLFVSLSGNTIYF.

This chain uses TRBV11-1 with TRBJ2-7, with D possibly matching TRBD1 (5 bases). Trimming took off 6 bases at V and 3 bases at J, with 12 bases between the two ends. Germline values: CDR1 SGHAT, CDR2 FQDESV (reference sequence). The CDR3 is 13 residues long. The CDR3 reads CASRPTDRYEQYF. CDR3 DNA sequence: TGTGCCAGCAGACCGACAGACCGCTACGAGCAGTACTTC.

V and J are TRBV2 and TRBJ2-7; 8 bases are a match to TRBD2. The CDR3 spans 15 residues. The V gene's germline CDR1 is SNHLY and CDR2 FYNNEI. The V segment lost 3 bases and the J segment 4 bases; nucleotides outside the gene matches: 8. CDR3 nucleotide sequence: TGTGCCAGCAGTGATTCGAGCGGGAGTTCGTACGAGCAGTACTTC. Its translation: CASSDSSGSSYEQYF.

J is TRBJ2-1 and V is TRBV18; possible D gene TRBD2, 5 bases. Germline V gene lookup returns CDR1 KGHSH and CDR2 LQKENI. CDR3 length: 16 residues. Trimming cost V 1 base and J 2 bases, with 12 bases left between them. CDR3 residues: CASSPLGGAAYNEQFF. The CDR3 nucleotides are TGTGCCAGCTCACCACTAGGCGGAGCGGCCTACAATGAGCAGTTCTTC. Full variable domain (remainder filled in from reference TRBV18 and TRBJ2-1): NAGVMQNPRHLVRRRGQEARLRCSPMKGHSHVYWYRQLPEEGLKFMVYLQKENIIDESGMPKERFSAEFPKEGPSILRIQQVVRGDSAAYFCASSPLGGAAYNEQFFGPGTRLTVL.

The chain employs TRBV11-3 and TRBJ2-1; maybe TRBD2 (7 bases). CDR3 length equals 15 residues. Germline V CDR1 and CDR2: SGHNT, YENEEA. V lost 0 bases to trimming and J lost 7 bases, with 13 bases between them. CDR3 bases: TGTGCCAGCAGCTTAGAAGTGGGGGGGCTTAATGAGCAGTTCTTC. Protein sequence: CASSLEVGGLNEQFF.

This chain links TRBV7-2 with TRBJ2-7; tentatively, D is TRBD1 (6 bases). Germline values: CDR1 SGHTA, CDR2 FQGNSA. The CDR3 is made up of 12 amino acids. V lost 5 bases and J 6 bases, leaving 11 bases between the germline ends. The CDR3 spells CASSQDRPEQYF. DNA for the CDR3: TGTGCCAGCAGCCAGGACAGACCCGAGCAGTACTTC.

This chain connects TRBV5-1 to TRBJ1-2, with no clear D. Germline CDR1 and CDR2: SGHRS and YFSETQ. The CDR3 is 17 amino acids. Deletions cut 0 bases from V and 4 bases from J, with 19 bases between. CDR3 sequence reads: CASSLAGLEGGGYGYTF. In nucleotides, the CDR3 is TGCGCCAGCAGCTTGGCCGGTCTTGAGGGAGGAGGCTATGGCTACACCTTC. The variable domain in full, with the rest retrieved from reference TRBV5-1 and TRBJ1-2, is KAGVTQTPRYLIKTRGQQVTLSCSPISGHRSVSWYQQTPGQGLQFLFEYFSETQRNKGNFPGRFSGRQFSNSRSEMNVSTLELGDSALYLCASSLAGLEGGGYGYTFGSGTRLTVV.